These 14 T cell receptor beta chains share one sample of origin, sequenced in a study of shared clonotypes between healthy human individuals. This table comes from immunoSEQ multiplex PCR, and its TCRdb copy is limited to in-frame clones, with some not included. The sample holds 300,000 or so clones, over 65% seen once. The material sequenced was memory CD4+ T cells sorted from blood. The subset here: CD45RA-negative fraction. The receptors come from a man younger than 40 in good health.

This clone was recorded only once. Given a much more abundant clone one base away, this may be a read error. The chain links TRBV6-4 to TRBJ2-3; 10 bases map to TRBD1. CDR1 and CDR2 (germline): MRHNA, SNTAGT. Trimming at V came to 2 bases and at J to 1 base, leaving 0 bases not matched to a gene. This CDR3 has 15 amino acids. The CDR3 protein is CASSDGTGGTDTQYF. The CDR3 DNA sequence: TGTGCCAGCAGTGACGGGACAGGGGGCACAGATACGCAGTATTTT.

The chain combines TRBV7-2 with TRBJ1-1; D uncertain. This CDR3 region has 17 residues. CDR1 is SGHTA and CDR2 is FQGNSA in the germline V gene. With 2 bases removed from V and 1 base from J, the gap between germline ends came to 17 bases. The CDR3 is CASSLIGRLRKNTEAFF. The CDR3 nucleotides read TGTGCCAGCAGCTTAATCGGACGGCTCAGAAAGAACACTGAAGCTTTCTTT.

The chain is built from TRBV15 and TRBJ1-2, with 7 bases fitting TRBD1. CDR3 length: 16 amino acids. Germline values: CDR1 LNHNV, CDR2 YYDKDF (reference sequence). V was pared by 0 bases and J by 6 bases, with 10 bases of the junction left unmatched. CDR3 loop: CATSRDLEDRRDGYTF. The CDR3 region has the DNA TGTGCCACCAGCAGAGATCTCGAGGACAGGAGGGATGGCTACACCTTC.

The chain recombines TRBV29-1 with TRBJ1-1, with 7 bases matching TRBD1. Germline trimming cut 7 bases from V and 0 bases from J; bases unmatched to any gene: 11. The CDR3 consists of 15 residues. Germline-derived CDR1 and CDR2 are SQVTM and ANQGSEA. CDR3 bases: TGCAGCGGCCTAGGGGGCTGGGGGATGAACACTGAAGCTTTCTTT. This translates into CSGLGGWGMNTEAFF.

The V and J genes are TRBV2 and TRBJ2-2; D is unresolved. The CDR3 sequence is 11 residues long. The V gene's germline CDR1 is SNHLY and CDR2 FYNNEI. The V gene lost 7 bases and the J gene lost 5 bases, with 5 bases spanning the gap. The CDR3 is CASIGTGELFF. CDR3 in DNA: TGTGCCAGCATAGGGACCGGGGAGCTGTTTTTT.

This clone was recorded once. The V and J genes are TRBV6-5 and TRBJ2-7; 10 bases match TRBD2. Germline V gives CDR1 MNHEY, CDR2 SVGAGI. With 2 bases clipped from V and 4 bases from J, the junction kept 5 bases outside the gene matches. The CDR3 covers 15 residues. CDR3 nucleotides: TGTGCCAGCAGTTACCTTCGGACTAGCGGATACGAGCAGTACTTC. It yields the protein CASSYLRTSGYEQYF.

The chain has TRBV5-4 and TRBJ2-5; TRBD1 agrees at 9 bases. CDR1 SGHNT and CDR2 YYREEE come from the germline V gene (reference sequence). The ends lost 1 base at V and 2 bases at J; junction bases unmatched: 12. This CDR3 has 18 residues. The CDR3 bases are TGTGCCAGCAGCTTGTTGGTTTTAGGGACAGGGCCTCAAGAGACCCAGTACTTC. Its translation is CASSLLVLGTGPQETQYF.

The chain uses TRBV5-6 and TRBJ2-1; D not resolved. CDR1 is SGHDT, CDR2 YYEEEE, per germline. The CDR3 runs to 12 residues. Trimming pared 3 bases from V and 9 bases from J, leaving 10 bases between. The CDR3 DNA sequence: TGTGCCAGCAGCTACGTAGGGATTGAGCAGTTCTTC. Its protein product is CASSYVGIEQFF.

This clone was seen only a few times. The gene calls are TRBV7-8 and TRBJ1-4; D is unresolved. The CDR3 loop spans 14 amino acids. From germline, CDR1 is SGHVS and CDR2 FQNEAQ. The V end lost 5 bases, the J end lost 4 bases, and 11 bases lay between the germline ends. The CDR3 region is CASSPDDINEKLFF. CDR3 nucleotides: TGTGCCAGCAGCCCCGACGACATTAATGAAAAACTGTTTTTT.

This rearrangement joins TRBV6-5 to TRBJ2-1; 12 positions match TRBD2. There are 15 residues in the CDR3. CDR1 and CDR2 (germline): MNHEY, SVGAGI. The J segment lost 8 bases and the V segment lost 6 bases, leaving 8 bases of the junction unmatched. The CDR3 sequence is CASRRLAGDGYEQFF. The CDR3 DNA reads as TGTGCCAGCAGGAGACTAGCGGGAGACGGGTATGAGCAGTTCTTC.

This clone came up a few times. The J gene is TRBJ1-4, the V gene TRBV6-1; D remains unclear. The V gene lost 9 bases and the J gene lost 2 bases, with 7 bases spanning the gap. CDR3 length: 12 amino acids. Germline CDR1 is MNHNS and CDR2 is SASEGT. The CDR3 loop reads CASRSTNEKLFF. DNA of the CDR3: TGTGCCAGTAGAAGTACTAATGAAAAACTGTTTTTT.

This CDR3 is CASSFFGQGVDEQYF. The CDR3 nucleotides are TGCGCCAGCAGCTTCTTTGGACAGGGCGTCGACGAGCAGTACTTC. The rearrangement uses TRBV5-1 and TRBJ2-7; TRBD1 agrees at 8 bases. The germline CDR1 and CDR2 sequences are SGHRS and YFSETQ. J gave up 5 bases and V 2 bases, and 9 bases lay outside the gene matches. The CDR3 extends over 15 amino acids.

For the CDR3, the DNA is TGCAGCGCGGACAGGGTTAACACCGGGGAGCTGTTTTTT. Protein sequence: CSADRVNTGELFF. V usage is TRBV29-1 and J usage is TRBJ2-2; 8 bases fit TRBD1. This CDR3 spans 13 amino acids. CDR1 and CDR2 (germline): SQVTM, ANQGSEA. Trimming removed 7 bases from V and 2 bases from J; junction bases left unmatched: 3.

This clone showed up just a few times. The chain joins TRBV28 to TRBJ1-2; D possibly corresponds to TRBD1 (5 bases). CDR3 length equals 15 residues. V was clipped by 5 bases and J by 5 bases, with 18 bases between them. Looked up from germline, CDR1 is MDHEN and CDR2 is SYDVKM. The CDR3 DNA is TGTGCCAGCAGTAGCGCCGGAAGACAGCTTTATGGCTACACCTTC. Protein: CASSSAGRQLYGYTF.